This TCR beta chain was documented in a study of T cells after yellow fever vaccination. As for the study in general: Some fractions had low cell numbers, and these were prepared with SMART-Seq v4 Ultra Low Input.

Comment on this clonotype: Its antigen is not known.

General study points: Reappearance after the booster was seen for most primary-vaccination clones, at 95% to 96% CD4 and about 90% CD8. It was a weaker secondary response, yet one that peaked faster, at day 5 versus 15.

Template switching with 5'RACE generated the TCR cDNA and added a universal primer site and UMIs. TCRdb called the 5' RACE reads again in MiXCR, with one record for every CDR3 protein. The sample contains about 350,000 distinct CDR3 sequences, 4.1% of which appear only once. The V gene's germline CDR1 is KGHSH and CDR2 LQKENI. The CDR3 has 12 amino acids. V gave up 5 bases and J gave up 6 bases, with 11 bases separating them. This TCR was recovered from a man in his late teens or twenties who received the YFV17D yellow fever vaccine. The gene calls are TRBV18 and TRBJ2-7; D possibly uses TRBD1 or TRBD2 (5 bases each). Source: PBMCs, taken 5 days after the yellow fever booster vaccination. The CDR3 DNA is TGTGCCAGCTCAAGTTCGGGGCTCGAGCAGTACTTC. This translates into CASSSSGLEQYF. Combining the CDR3 with reference TRBV18 and TRBJ2-7 gives the whole variable domain NAGVMQNPRHLVRRRGQEARLRCSPMKGHSHVYWYRQLPEEGLKFMVYLQKENIIDESGMPKERFSAEFPKEGPSILRIQQVVRGDSAAYFCASSSSGLEQYFGPGTRLTVT.